A selection of T cell receptor beta chains follows, all from one sample in a study of blood T cells in healthy people across ages. Using its own MiXCR run on the 5' RACE reads, TCRdb lists one record per CDR3 protein. The table records about 1,500,000 distinct CDR3 sequences, approximately 30% of them present only once. Source material: blood. Receptor source: a woman in her 30s in good health. Both conserved end residues are part of each CDR3.

V gene,J gene,CDR3 protein
TRBV20-1,TRBJ2-1,CSARTSGILAEQFF
TRBV6-6,TRBJ2-1,CASSPGSDQFF
TRBV10-3,TRBJ1-2,CAISESSRGNYGYTF
TRBV12-3/TRBV12-4,TRBJ2-7,CASKRQEGSYEQYF
TRBV5-1,TRBJ2-5,CASSLVPTLGAEETQYF
TRBV5-1,TRBJ2-5,CASSETSGNYDQYF
TRBV18,TRBJ2-1,CASSQAGGEGNEQFF
TRBV20-1,TRBJ2-3,CSARPAGAPSVAYF
TRBV5-4,TRBJ2-3,CASSPDFLVGGRDTQYF
TRBV20-1,TRBJ1-2,CSARDLGNQAHGYTF
TRBV6-2/TRBV6-3,TRBJ2-1,CASSPSHEQFF
TRBV21-1,TRBJ2-6,CASSSRGGRLSGANVLTF
TRBV11-2,TRBJ1-2,CASSPERNYGYTF
TRBV24-1,TRBJ1-2,CATSESGLGYTF
TRBV28,TRBJ1-2,CASSLLGQALSNYGYTF
TRBV12-3/TRBV12-4,TRBJ2-4,CASSPGVAKNIQYF
TRBV7-6,TRBJ2-1,CASSLVGRGEQFF
TRBV7-2,TRBJ2-7,CASSLEVSLAYEQYF
TRBV12-3/TRBV12-4,TRBJ2-2,CASSLVVRNTGELFF
TRBV5-1,TRBJ1-1,CASRGTGGPRNTEAFF
TRBV7-9,TRBJ2-5,CASSLAGLEESQYF
TRBV6-6,TRBJ2-1,CANSYSWEYAYNEQFF
TRBV5-6,TRBJ2-1,CASSYPTGNEQFF
TRBV24-1,TRBJ2-1,CATSDPSGINNNEQFF
TRBV20-1,TRBJ2-3,CSAGFRDGGTDTQYF
TRBV2,TRBJ2-5,CASSIRDSQETQYF
TRBV5-6,NA,CASSLALGTQYF
TRBV20-1,TRBJ1-4,CSARETGRNEKLFF
TRBV29-1,TRBJ1-2,CSVEEEGGYTF
TRBV6-5,TRBJ1-2,CASSYGGIGGYGYTF
TRBV5-1,TRBJ2-3,CASSLATGTTSNTQYF
TRBV29-1,TRBJ2-7,CSDHARDRGYEQYF
TRBV5-1,TRBJ2-3,CASSLIGTALSEANTQYF
TRBV11-2,TRBJ1-1,CASSLFDSAMAFF
TRBV11-2,TRBJ2-3,CASSFVDTDTQYF
TRBV5-1,TRBJ2-7,CASSPDPSHEQYF
TRBV12-3/TRBV12-4,TRBJ1-2,CASSKQGIHYGYTF
TRBV7-2,TRBJ2-1,CASSMTGYEQFF
TRBV11-3,TRBJ2-1,CASIGTYNEQFF
TRBV28,TRBJ2-6,CASVELAGGAGADVLTF
TRBV10-3,TRBJ2-1,CAIGQGPYNEQFF
TRBV21-1,TRBJ2-7,CASSSTEPGQGAGEQYF
TRBV27,TRBJ2-4,CASSLGAPDIQYF
TRBV2,TRBJ1-5,CASSKVNEPQPQHF
TRBV4-1,TRBJ2-2,CASSQDPGTSPNTGELFF
TRBV10-2,TRBJ2-1,CASTPRTGRDEQFF